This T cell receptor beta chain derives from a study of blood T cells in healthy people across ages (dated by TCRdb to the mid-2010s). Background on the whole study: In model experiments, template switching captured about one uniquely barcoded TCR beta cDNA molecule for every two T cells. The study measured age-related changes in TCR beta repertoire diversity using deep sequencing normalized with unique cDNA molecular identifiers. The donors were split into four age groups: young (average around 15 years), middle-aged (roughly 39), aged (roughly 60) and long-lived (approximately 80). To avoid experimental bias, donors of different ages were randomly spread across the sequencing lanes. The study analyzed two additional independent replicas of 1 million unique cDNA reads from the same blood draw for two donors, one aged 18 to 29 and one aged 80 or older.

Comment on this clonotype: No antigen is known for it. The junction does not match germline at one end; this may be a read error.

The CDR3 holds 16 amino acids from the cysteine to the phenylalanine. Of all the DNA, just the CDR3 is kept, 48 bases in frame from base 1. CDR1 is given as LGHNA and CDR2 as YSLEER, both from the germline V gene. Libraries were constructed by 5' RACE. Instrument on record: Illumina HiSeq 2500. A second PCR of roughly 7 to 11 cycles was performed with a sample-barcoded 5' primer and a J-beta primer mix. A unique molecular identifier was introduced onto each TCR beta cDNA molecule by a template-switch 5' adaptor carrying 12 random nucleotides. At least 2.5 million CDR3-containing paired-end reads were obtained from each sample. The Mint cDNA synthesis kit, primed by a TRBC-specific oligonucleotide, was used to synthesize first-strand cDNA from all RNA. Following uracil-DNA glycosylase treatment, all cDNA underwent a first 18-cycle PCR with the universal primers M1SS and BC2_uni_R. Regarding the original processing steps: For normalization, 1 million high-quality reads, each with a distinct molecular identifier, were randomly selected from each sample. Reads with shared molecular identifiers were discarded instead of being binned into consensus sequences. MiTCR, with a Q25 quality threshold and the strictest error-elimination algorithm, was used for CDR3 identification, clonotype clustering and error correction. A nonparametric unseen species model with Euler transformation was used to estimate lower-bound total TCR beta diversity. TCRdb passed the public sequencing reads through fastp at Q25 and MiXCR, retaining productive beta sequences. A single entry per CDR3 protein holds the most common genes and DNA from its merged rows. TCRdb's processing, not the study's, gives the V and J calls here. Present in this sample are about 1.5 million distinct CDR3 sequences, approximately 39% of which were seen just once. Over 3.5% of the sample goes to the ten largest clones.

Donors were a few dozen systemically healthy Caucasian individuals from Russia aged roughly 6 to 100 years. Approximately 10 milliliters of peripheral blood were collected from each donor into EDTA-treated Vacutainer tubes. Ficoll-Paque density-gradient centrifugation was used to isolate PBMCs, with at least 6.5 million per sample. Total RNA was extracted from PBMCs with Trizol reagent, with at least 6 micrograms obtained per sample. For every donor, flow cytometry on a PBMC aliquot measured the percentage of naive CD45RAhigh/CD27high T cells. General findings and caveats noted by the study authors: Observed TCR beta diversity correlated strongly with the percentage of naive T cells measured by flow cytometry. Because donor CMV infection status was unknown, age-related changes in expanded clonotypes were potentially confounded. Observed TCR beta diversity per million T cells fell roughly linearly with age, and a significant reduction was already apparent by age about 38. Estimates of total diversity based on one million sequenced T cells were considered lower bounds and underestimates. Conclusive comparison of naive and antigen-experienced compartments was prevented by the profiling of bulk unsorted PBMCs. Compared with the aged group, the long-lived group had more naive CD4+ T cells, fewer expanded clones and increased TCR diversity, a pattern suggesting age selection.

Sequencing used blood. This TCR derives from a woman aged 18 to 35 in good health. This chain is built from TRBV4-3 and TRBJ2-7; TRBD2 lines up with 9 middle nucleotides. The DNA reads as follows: TGCGCCAGCGGCCAAGGACTAGCGAGAGCGATCTACGAGCAGTACTTC. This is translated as CASGQGLARAIYEQYF.